The next 6 T cell receptor beta chains were all read from a single sample in a study of T cell repertoires in cytomegalovirus infection. Each CDR3 protein is one row after TCRdb ran MiXCR on the reads. The data contain 310,000 or so distinct CDR3 sequences, under 30% of them singletons. Material: PBMCs. All receptors derive from a human donor in good health (CMV status not recorded). Some clones in this sample may be carry-over from other donors' samples.

V and J are TRBV27 and TRBJ2-3; 10 bases match TRBD2. The CDR3 is 16 amino acids. The V segment lost 6 bases and the J segment 0 bases; nucleotides outside the gene matches: 6. Germline V gives CDR1 MNHEY, CDR2 SMNVEV (reference sequence). The CDR3 region has the DNA TGTGCCAGCAGCGCGGGACTAGCGCCTAGCACAGATACGCAGTATTTT. Translation gives CASSAGLAPSTDTQYF.

The V call is TRBV7-6, the J call TRBJ1-3; D remains ambiguous. This CDR3 is 14 amino acids long. V was cut by 1 base and J by 7 bases, with 11 bases left in between. Germline V gene sequence: CDR1 SGHVS, CDR2 FNYEAQ. CDR3 sequence: CASSLGVGSNTIYF. The CDR3 nucleotides are TGTGCCAGCAGCTTAGGAGTGGGATCGAACACCATATATTTT.

This clonotype was observed at least ten times. A read error may account for a junction end that differs from germline. V is TRBV7-8 and J is TRBJ1-6; no clear D. The CDR3 length is 12 residues. The V gene's germline CDR1 is SGHVS and CDR2 FQNEAQ. CDR3 sequence reads: CASSSNNSPLHF. As DNA, the CDR3 is TGTGCCAGCAGCTCCAATAATTCACCCCTCCACTTT.

The sample holds many counts of this clonotype. The chain joins TRBV20-1 to TRBJ1-5, with 7 nucleotides matching TRBD1. The CDR3 consists of 16 residues. The junction had 10 bases not matched to a gene; V was cut back by 5 bases and J by 0 bases. Germline CDR1 reads DFQATT; CDR2 reads SNEGSKA (reference sequence). This CDR3 is CSAATGIHVSNQPQHF. CDR3 sequence (DNA): TGCAGTGCTGCGACAGGGATTCACGTTAGCAATCAGCCCCAGCATTTT.

CDR3 nucleotides: TGTGCCAGTCTCCAAGCCTACGAGCAGTACTTC. Its translation is CASLQAYEQYF. The chain links TRBV2 to TRBJ2-7; D is ambiguous. The CDR3 totals 11 residues. V gave up 9 bases and J gave up 2 bases, with 8 bases separating them. Germline CDR1 SNHLY, CDR2 FYNNEI.

This chain joins TRBV7-2 and TRBJ1-1; D gene uncertain. Trimming left V 2 bases short and J 7 bases short, with 11 bases between. Germline values: CDR1 SGHTA, CDR2 FQGNSA. The CDR3 totals 13 residues. CDR3 DNA: TGTGCCAGCAGCTTATCATTAGGTCGTGAAGCTTTCTTT. The encoded protein is CASSLSLGREAFF.